This TCR beta chain is from a study of human T cells and chemical hapten exposure. Using its own MiXCR run on the RACE reads, TCRdb lists one record per CDR3 protein. The data show a few hundred thousand distinct CDR3 sequences, about 6.9% seen once. Many counts were recorded for this clonotype. The time point: patch test 2, 6 weeks after DPC sensitization. As for treatment: therapeutic diphenylcyclopropenone sensitization with weekly scalp DPC. This CDR3 region has 14 residues. V lost 0 bases, J lost 7 bases, and 10 bases lay in between. Germline V gene sequence: CDR1 MNHEY, CDR2 SVGEGT. The clonotype comes from a woman between 18 and 29 years old with alopecia areata. Some clones in this sample may be carry-over from other donors' samples. The chain combines TRBV6-2 or TRBV6-3 with TRBJ1-5; D is uncertain. This specimen was whole blood, taken in connection with sensitization to the hapten diphenylcyclopropenone (DPC). The CDR3 is CASSYSSQEQPQHF. The CDR3 DNA sequence: TGTGCCAGCAGTTACTCGAGTCAAGAACAGCCCCAGCATTTT.